A single sample is the source of the 23 T cell receptor beta chains below, sequenced in a study of blood T cell repertoires in COVID-19. TCRdb's copy holds only in-frame clones and misses some; the assay was immunoSEQ multiplex PCR. The sample has a few hundred thousand clones, nearly 90% seen once. Sequences were obtained from peripheral blood. These receptors were obtained from a woman in her thirties or forties who had recovered from COVID-19.

The gene calls are TRBV28 and TRBJ1-2, with a tentative D call TRBD1 (5 bases). In germline, CDR1 is MDHEN, CDR2 SYDVKM. Trimming pared 3 bases from V and 8 bases from J, leaving 19 bases between. The CDR3 has 15 residues. The CDR3 nucleotides read TGTGCCAGCAGTTTCCGTAGACAGCTTTCTCGAGGCTACACCTTC. Translated, it gives CASSFRRQLSRGYTF.

The CDR3 sequence: CASSSGPKNTGELFF. In nucleotides, the CDR3 is TGTGCCAGCAGCTCGGGTCCGAAGAACACCGGGGAGCTGTTTTTT. The chain couples TRBV5-4 to TRBJ2-2; D unclear. This CDR3 comprises 15 residues. Trimming shortened V by 3 bases and J by 1 base, and 10 bases separated the two germline ends. Germline assignment: CDR1 SGHNT and CDR2 YYREEE (reference sequence).

The chain has TRBV5-4 and TRBJ1-4; possible D gene TRBD1, 6 bases. V lost 1 base, J lost 8 bases, and 15 bases lay in between. This CDR3 comprises 15 residues. Per the germline V gene, CDR1 is SGHNT and CDR2 is YYREEE (reference sequence). In nucleotides, the CDR3 is TGTGCCAGCAGCTTGAGTTCAGGGGTTAGCGAAAAACTGTTTTTT. It encodes CASSLSSGVSEKLFF.

The V gene is TRBV11-2, the J gene TRBJ2-5; TRBD2 aligns across 14 bases. This CDR3 region has 19 residues. Germline V lookup: CDR1 SGHAT, CDR2 FQNNGV. With V trimmed by 5 bases and J by 5 bases, 16 bases remained unmatched. As DNA, the CDR3 is TGTGCCAGCAGCCAAAAAGGACTAGCGGGAGGAGTTGGGAGGGAGACCCAGTACTTC. It yields the protein CASSQKGLAGGVGRETQYF.

This clone has more than one count but fewer than ten. V and J are TRBV5-1 and TRBJ1-1; tentative D call: TRBD1 (6 bases). From germline, CDR1 is SGHRS and CDR2 YFSETQ. Trimming took 2 bases from V and 4 from J, leaving 9 bases between them. The CDR3 totals 13 residues. CDR3 in amino acids: CASSFQGSTEAFF. In DNA, the CDR3 is TGCGCCAGCAGCTTCCAGGGGAGCACTGAAGCTTTCTTT.

The chain recombines TRBV28 with TRBJ2-4; TRBD2 agrees at 8 bases. There are 13 residues in the CDR3. Looked up from germline, CDR1 is MDHEN and CDR2 is SYDVKM. The ends lost 5 bases at V and 5 bases at J; junction bases unmatched: 2. CDR3 DNA sequence: TGTGCCAGCAGTCGGGGGGGTGAAAACATTCAGTACTTC. Protein sequence: CASSRGGENIQYF. Full variable domain (outside the CDR3, taken from reference TRBV28 and TRBJ2-4): DVKVTQSSRYLVKRTGEKVFLECVQDMDHENMFWYRQDPGLGLRLIYFSYDVKMKEKGDIPEGYSVSREKKERFSLILESASTNQTSMYLCASSRGGENIQYFGAGTRLSVL.

The rearrangement joins TRBV6-5 to TRBJ2-7; maybe TRBD1 (6 bases). The CDR3 consists of 13 residues. Germline CDR1 reads MNHEY; CDR2 reads SVGAGI. Trimming took off 7 bases at V and 7 bases at J, with 17 bases between the two ends. The chain's CDR3 is CASTPGTLGEQYV. In DNA form, the CDR3 reads TGTGCCAGCACCCCCGGGACATTGGGGGAGCAGTACGTC.

The rearrangement joins TRBV6-2 or TRBV6-3 to TRBJ1-5; maybe TRBD1 (6 bases). Germline CDR1 reads MNHEY; CDR2 reads SVGEGT. Trimming removed 6 bases from V and 6 bases from J, with 12 bases in between. There are 13 residues in the CDR3. CDR3 sequence (DNA): TGTGCCAGCAGCCGAGGGGGGGGTCAGCCCCAGCATTTT. This sequence encodes CASSRGGGQPQHF.

CDR3 residues: CASSPRLAGDETQYF. DNA for the CDR3: TGTGCCAGCTCACCACGGCTAGCGGGGGACGAGACCCAGTACTTC. The chain has TRBV18 and TRBJ2-5; 10 bases line up with TRBD2. The germline V gene has CDR1 KGHSH and CDR2 LQKENI. The V and J ends lost 1 base and 5 bases, in that order; junction bases with no gene match: 4. This CDR3 is built from 15 residues.

The rearrangement uses TRBV28 and TRBJ2-3, with a weak D call TRBD2 (7 bases). The CDR3 contains 14 residues. V shed 6 bases and J shed 5 bases, with 15 bases lying between them. Looked up from germline, CDR1 is MDHEN and CDR2 is SYDVKM. CDR3 in amino acids: CASSWGGSVDTQYF. The CDR3 DNA sequence: TGTGCCAGCAGCTGGGGGGGCTCCGTAGATACGCAGTATTTT. Based on the CDR3 plus reference TRBV28 and TRBJ2-3, the full variable domain is DVKVTQSSRYLVKRTGEKVFLECVQDMDHENMFWYRQDPGLGLRLIYFSYDVKMKEKGDIPEGYSVSREKKERFSLILESASTNQTSMYLCASSWGGSVDTQYFGPGTRLTVL.

The chain employs TRBV7-9 and TRBJ2-3, with TRBD2 as a possible D gene (5 bases). V was shortened by 5 bases and J by 2 bases, with 14 bases between the two germline ends. The CDR3 spans 15 residues. Germline V gives CDR1 SEHNR, CDR2 FQNEAQ (reference sequence). CDR3 amino acids: CASSPRRGDTDTQYF. CDR3 DNA sequence: TGTGCCAGCAGCCCCCGACGGGGAGACACAGATACGCAGTATTTT.

This sequence joins TRBV10-2 and TRBJ2-7, with D unresolved. The germline V gene encodes CDR1 WSHSY and CDR2 SAAADI. The germline V and J ends were trimmed by 2 bases and 6 bases, with 8 bases remaining between them. The CDR3 sequence is 12 residues long. The CDR3 DNA reads as TGCGCCAGCAGTGAGCCAGCGAGCGAGCAGTACTTC. This encodes CASSEPASEQYF.

The chain couples TRBV3-1 (or the pseudogene TRBV3-2) to TRBJ2-7; tentative D call: TRBD1 (6 bases). Germline V gene sequence: CDR1 LGHDT, CDR2 YNNKEL (reference sequence). CDR3 length: 12 amino acids. Trimming took off 5 bases at V and 4 bases at J, with 9 bases between the two ends. The chain's CDR3 is CASSSGQYEQYV. As DNA, the CDR3 is TGTGCCAGCAGCTCTGGACAGTACGAGCAGTACGTC.

The chain links TRBV28 to TRBJ1-1; TRBD1 matches at 8 bases. The germline V gene has CDR1 MDHEN and CDR2 SYDVKM. The CDR3 consists of 16 residues. Losses at the gene ends were 7 bases for V and 5 bases for J; bases not matched to a gene: 15. This chain's CDR3 is CASTVYGQGGETEAFF. CDR3 DNA sequence: TGTGCCAGCACAGTTTATGGACAGGGCGGAGAAACTGAAGCTTTCTTT.

The chain uses TRBV5-4 and TRBJ1-5, with 8 nucleotides matching TRBD1. The CDR3 is made up of 15 amino acids. V lost 4 bases to trimming and J lost 2 bases; unmatched junction nucleotides: 5. The germline CDR1 and CDR2 sequences are SGHNT and YYREEE (reference sequence). For the CDR3, the DNA is TGTGCCAGCAGCACCGGGACAGGACGCAATCAGCCCCAGCATTTT. Residues: CASSTGTGRNQPQHF.

This clone has a single count. V usage is TRBV7-2 and J usage is TRBJ1-2, with D possibly matching TRBD1 (5 bases). Germline loops: CDR1 SGHTA, CDR2 FQGNSA. The CDR3 loop spans 17 amino acids. Between the trimmed V and J ends, which lost 1 base and 6 bases, there was a span of 21 bases. The CDR3 here is CASSLGGTAGGVHGYTF. CDR3 DNA sequence: TGTGCCAGCAGCTTAGGAGGTACCGCCGGAGGGGTTCATGGCTACACCTTC.

This clone has only a few counts. The V call is TRBV7-9, the J call TRBJ2-3; 9 bases are shared with TRBD1. Germline V gene data show CDR1 as SEHNR and CDR2 as FQNEAQ (reference sequence). The CDR3 loop spans 16 amino acids. V lost 4 bases to trimming and J lost 3 bases; unmatched junction nucleotides: 8. The CDR3 region is CASSSVRTGETDTQYF. The CDR3 DNA is TGTGCCAGCAGCTCTGTACGGACAGGGGAAACAGATACGCAGTATTTT.

J is TRBJ2-6 and V is TRBV19, with a weak D call TRBD1 (5 bases). The germline CDR1 and CDR2 sequences are LNHDA and SQIVND (reference sequence). Trimming stripped 7 bases from V and 3 bases from J, with 10 bases between. The CDR3 spans 14 residues. The CDR3 bases are TGTGCCAGTACCCAGGGTTTTGGGGCCAACGTCCTGACTTTC. Translating gives CASTQGFGANVLTF.

The gene calls are TRBV10-3 and TRBJ1-2, with a weak D call TRBD1 (5 bases). V lost 4 bases to trimming and J lost 6 bases, with 15 bases between them. Germline loops: CDR1 ENHRY, CDR2 SYGVKD. The CDR3 sequence is 14 residues long. The CDR3 bases are TGTGCCATCAGTGCCAGGGCCGGGAGGGATGGCTACACCTTC. This codes for CAISARAGRDGYTF.

This clone has just a few counts. The J gene is TRBJ2-1, the V gene TRBV5-4; 7 bases agree with TRBD2. The J segment lost 5 bases and the V segment lost 4 bases, leaving 12 bases of the junction unmatched. Per germline, CDR1 SGHNT and CDR2 YYREEE (reference sequence). The CDR3 sequence is 16 residues long. The CDR3 DNA sequence: TGTGCCAGCAGCGAAATCGGGACTACTTTAAACAATGAGCAGTTCTTC. This translates into CASSEIGTTLNNEQFF.

The chain has TRBV30 and TRBJ2-1, with D maybe TRBD2 (5 bases). This CDR3 is built from 15 residues. Deletions cut 3 bases from V and 0 bases from J, with 12 bases between. Germline CDR1 GTSNPN, CDR2 SVGIG (reference sequence). The CDR3 is CAWRGKRISYNEQFF. The CDR3 DNA follows: TGTGCCTGGAGGGGCAAGCGGATCTCCTACAATGAGCAGTTCTTC.

In DNA form, the CDR3 reads TGTGCCAGCAGCCCCACAGGGGGGAACACTGAAGCTTTCTTT. Translating gives CASSPTGGNTEAFF. The V gene is TRBV4-2, the J gene TRBJ1-1, with 8 bases fitting TRBD1. Germline CDR1 and CDR2: LGHNA and YNFKEQ. The CDR3 runs to 14 residues. Germline trimming cut 4 bases from V and 1 base from J; bases unmatched to any gene: 2.

For this clone: At one end the junction does not follow the germline gene, possibly because of a read error. V gene TRBV18 combines with J gene TRBJ2-5; a weak D match, TRBD2 (6 bases). The CDR3 totals 11 residues. CDR1 and CDR2 (germline): KGHSH, LQKENI. The CDR3 loop reads CAGSRGETQYF. The CDR3 DNA reads as TGTGCCGGCTCCCGGGGGGAGACCCAGTACTTC.